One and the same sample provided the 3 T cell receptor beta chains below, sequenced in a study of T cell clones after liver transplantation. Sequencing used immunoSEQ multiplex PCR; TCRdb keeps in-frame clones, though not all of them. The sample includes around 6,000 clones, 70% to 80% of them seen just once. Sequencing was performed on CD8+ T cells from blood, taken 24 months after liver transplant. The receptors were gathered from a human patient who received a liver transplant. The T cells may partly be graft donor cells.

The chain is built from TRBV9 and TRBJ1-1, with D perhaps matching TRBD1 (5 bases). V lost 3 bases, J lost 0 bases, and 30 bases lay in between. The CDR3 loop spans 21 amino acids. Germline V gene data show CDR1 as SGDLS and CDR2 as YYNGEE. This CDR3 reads CASSGLRLNPGKLVMNTEAFF. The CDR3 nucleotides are TGTGCCAGCAGCGGGCTTCGATTGAACCCAGGGAAGCTTGTCATGAACACTGAAGCTTTCTTT.

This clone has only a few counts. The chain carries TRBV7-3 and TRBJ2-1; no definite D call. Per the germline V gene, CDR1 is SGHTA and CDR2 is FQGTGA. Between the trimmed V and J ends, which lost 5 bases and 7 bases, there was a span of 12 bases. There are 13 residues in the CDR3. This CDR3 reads CASSPGVGNEQFF. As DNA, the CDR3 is TGTGCCAGCAGCCCCGGCGTTGGGAATGAGCAGTTCTTC.

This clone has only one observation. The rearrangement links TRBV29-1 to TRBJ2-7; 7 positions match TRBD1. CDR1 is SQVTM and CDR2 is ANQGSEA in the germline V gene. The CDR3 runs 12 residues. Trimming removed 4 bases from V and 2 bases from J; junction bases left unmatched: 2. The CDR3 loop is CSVGQGAYEQYF. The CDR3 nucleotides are TGCAGCGTTGGACAGGGAGCCTACGAGCAGTACTTC.